These 21 T cell receptor beta chains share one sample of origin, sequenced in a study of shared clonotypes between healthy human individuals. The method was immunoSEQ multiplex PCR; TCRdb's version includes in-frame clones alone and lacks a portion of them. The sample has nearly 600,000 clones; just under 97% are singletons. Naive CD8 cells lacked CD45RO and underwent positive selection for CCR7, leaving out terminally differentiated effector memory CD45RA+ cells. Source material: naive CD8+ T cells sorted from blood. The receptors originated from a woman in her thirties in good health.

This chain joins TRBV6-1 and TRBJ2-7; D is possibly TRBD2 (5 bases). Trimming took 2 bases from V and 6 from J, leaving 11 bases between them. Per germline, CDR1 MNHNS and CDR2 SASEGT. This CDR3 is built from 13 residues. CDR3 sequence (DNA): TGTGCCAGCAGTGAAACGGGAATTGGCGAGCAGTACTTC. It codes for CASSETGIGEQYF.

This clone occurred once. The rearrangement uses TRBV15 and TRBJ2-1, with no clear D. The CDR3 covers 12 residues. Germline V lookup: CDR1 LNHNV, CDR2 YYDKDF (reference sequence). Trimming stripped 0 bases from V and 9 bases from J, with 6 bases between. The DNA for the CDR3 is TGTGCCACCAGCAGAGAGGGCGTTGAGCAGTTCTTC. It yields the protein CATSREGVEQFF.

CDR3 sequence reads: CASSLMPGALYNEQFF. The CDR3 nucleotides read TGCGCCAGCAGCTTGATGCCAGGGGCATTATACAATGAGCAGTTCTTC. This rearrangement joins TRBV5-1 to TRBJ2-1; a weak D match, TRBD1 (6 bases). V lost 1 base and J 4 bases, leaving 15 bases between the germline ends. From germline, CDR1 is SGHRS and CDR2 YFSETQ. CDR3 size: 16 residues.

This CDR3 is CASSHPGVSGSNQPQHF. DNA of the CDR3: TGCGCCAGCAGCCACCCAGGGGTCTCCGGGAGCAATCAGCCCCAGCATTTT. The V and J genes are TRBV4-1 and TRBJ1-5; possibly TRBD1 for D (6 bases). CDR1 MGHRA and CDR2 YSYEKL come from the germline V gene. There are 17 residues in the CDR3. V lost 3 bases and J 1 base, leaving 16 bases between the germline ends.

The V gene is TRBV27, the J gene TRBJ2-7; 11 bases map to TRBD2. The CDR3 covers 15 residues. The germline V gene encodes CDR1 MNHEY and CDR2 SMNVEV (reference sequence). With V trimmed by 5 bases and J by 2 bases, 5 bases remained unmatched. CDR3 nucleotide sequence: TGTGCCAGCAGTCTCCTAGCGGGAGGCGCCTACGAGCAGTACTTC. Translation gives CASSLLAGGAYEQYF.

V and J are TRBV9 and TRBJ1-1; D uncertain. Germline V CDR1 and CDR2: SGDLS, YYNGEE. V was pared by 3 bases and J by 5 bases, with 29 bases between. The CDR3 extends over 19 amino acids. The CDR3 loop reads CASSGPLHNPGPGRTEAFF. The CDR3 coding sequence is TGTGCCAGCAGCGGGCCCTTGCACAATCCGGGCCCAGGTCGGACTGAAGCTTTCTTT.

The chain is built from TRBV5-6 and TRBJ2-5, with a weak D call TRBD2 (6 bases). The ends were cut back, 4 bases at V and 9 bases at J, with 19 bases in the middle. The CDR3 covers 14 residues. From germline, CDR1 is SGHDT and CDR2 YYEEEE. The CDR3 DNA follows: TGTGCCAGCAGCCACCGGGACTCTGAAAGAGCCCAGTACTTC. Translation: CASSHRDSERAQYF.

The J gene is TRBJ1-5, the V gene TRBV28, with D unclear. The CDR3 spans 14 residues. The germline V gene has CDR1 MDHEN and CDR2 SYDVKM. The V gene lost 7 bases and the J gene lost 0 bases, with 10 bases spanning the gap. CDR3 DNA: TGTGCCAGCACCCCCGACGGTAGCAATCAGCCCCAGCATTTT. This gives the protein CASTPDGSNQPQHF. Supplemented by reference TRBV28 and TRBJ1-5, the full variable domain reads DVKVTQSSRYLVKRTGEKVFLECVQDMDHENMFWYRQDPGLGLRLIYFSYDVKMKEKGDIPEGYSVSREKKERFSLILESASTNQTSMYLCASTPDGSNQPQHFGDGTRLSIL.

The chain is built from TRBV30 and TRBJ2-1; 9 positions agree with TRBD2. Trimming at V came to 0 bases and at J to 3 bases, leaving 3 bases not matched to a gene. CDR1 GTSNPN and CDR2 SVGIG come from the germline V gene (reference sequence). This CDR3 is 15 amino acids long. The CDR3 protein is CAWSVEAGGYNEQFF. The CDR3 coding sequence is TGTGCCTGGAGTGTAGAAGCGGGGGGCTACAATGAGCAGTTCTTC.

This rearrangement joins TRBV9 to TRBJ1-1; D is uncertain. This CDR3 region has 15 residues. In germline, CDR1 is SGDLS, CDR2 YYNGEE. The V end lost 0 bases, the J end lost 0 bases, and 9 bases lay between the germline ends. The CDR3, as DNA: TGTGCCAGCAGCGTAGTCCAGGAGATGAACACTGAAGCTTTCTTT. It specifies CASSVVQEMNTEAFF.

V usage is TRBV28 and J usage is TRBJ2-7, with a tentative D call TRBD1 (6 bases). Germline lookup yields CDR1 MDHEN and CDR2 SYDVKM. CDR3 length: 14 amino acids. Trimming shortened V by 6 bases and J by 0 bases, and 12 bases separated the two germline ends. The CDR3 protein is CASSSGVLSYEQYF. The CDR3 nucleotides read TGTGCCAGCAGCTCAGGGGTCCTCTCCTACGAGCAGTACTTC. The whole variable domain, filled in from reference TRBV28 and TRBJ2-7, reads DVKVTQSSRYLVKRTGEKVFLECVQDMDHENMFWYRQDPGLGLRLIYFSYDVKMKEKGDIPEGYSVSREKKERFSLILESASTNQTSMYLCASSSGVLSYEQYFGPGTRLTVT.

This clone was observed a handful of times. This chain uses TRBV7-9 with TRBJ2-1, with D unclear. Germline V CDR1 and CDR2: SEHNR, FQNEAQ (reference sequence). CDR3 length: 12 amino acids. V lost 1 base and J lost 16, with 14 bases in between. The CDR3 is CASSLDEPAEFF. In nucleotides, the CDR3 is TGTGCCAGCAGCTTAGACGAACCCGCGGAATTCTTC.

The chain links TRBV5-6 to TRBJ2-1, with a possible D match to TRBD2 (5 bases). The CDR3 contains 16 residues. V lost 0 bases and J lost 3, with 13 bases in between. Germline CDR1 reads SGHDT; CDR2 reads YYEEEE. The CDR3 DNA reads as TGTGCCAGCAGCTTGGGAGCACTTGACTACTACAATGAGCAGTTCTTC. It yields the protein CASSLGALDYYNEQFF.

V is TRBV19 and J is TRBJ2-1; possible D gene TRBD2, 6 bases. V shed 8 bases and J shed 3 bases, with 11 bases lying between them. Germline lookup yields CDR1 LNHDA and CDR2 SQIVND (reference sequence). This CDR3 is 13 amino acids long. The CDR3 here is CASRRRGYNEQFF. CDR3 DNA: TGTGCCAGTCGGCGGCGGGGCTACAATGAGCAGTTCTTC.

The rearrangement joins TRBV2 to TRBJ2-1; tentatively, D is TRBD2 (5 bases). Germline V gene data show CDR1 as SNHLY and CDR2 as FYNNEI. There are 13 residues in the CDR3. The V end lost 1 base, the J end lost 8 bases, and 9 bases lay between the germline ends. Here the CDR3 reads CASSEGRTYEQFF. DNA of the CDR3: TGTGCCAGCAGTGAAGGGAGGACCTATGAGCAGTTCTTC.

The chain recombines TRBV5-1 with TRBJ2-7; D might be TRBD2 (7 bases). V lost 4 bases to trimming and J lost 1 base, with 15 bases between them. There are 15 residues in the CDR3. Per the germline V gene, CDR1 is SGHRS and CDR2 is YFSETQ. CDR3 protein: CASSGGAASSYEQYF. CDR3 nucleotide sequence: TGCGCCAGCAGCGGGGGGGCTGCTTCTTCCTACGAGCAGTACTTC.

The V gene is TRBV4-2, the J gene TRBJ2-7; D is undetermined. The CDR3 is made up of 16 amino acids. Germline lookup yields CDR1 LGHNA and CDR2 YNFKEQ. V lost 2 bases, J lost 2 bases, and 16 bases lay in between. The CDR3 DNA reads TGTGCCAGCAGCCAATCAACCTCTCGAAGCACCTACGAGCAGTACTTC. Translating gives CASSQSTSRSTYEQYF.

This clone was counted once. This CDR3 reads CASSLEGGPYNEQFF. The CDR3 region has the DNA TGCGCCAGCAGCCTCGAAGGGGGGCCCTACAATGAGCAGTTCTTC. The V gene is TRBV4-1, the J gene TRBJ2-1, with D possibly being TRBD1 or TRBD2 (6 bases each). Germline-derived CDR1 and CDR2 are MGHRA and YSYEKL. There are 15 residues in the CDR3. V dropped 4 bases and J dropped 2 bases, with 12 bases sitting between them.

The chain recombines TRBV9 with TRBJ2-7, with a weak D call TRBD2 (5 bases). The CDR3 length is 16 residues. V was clipped by 4 bases and J by 3 bases, with 20 bases between them. CDR1 is SGDLS, CDR2 YYNGEE, per germline. The CDR3, as DNA: TGTGCCAGCAGCCCTAATACTGGTACGGGAAACTACGAGCAGTACTTC. Protein product: CASSPNTGTGNYEQYF.

The J gene is TRBJ2-5, the V gene TRBV5-1; D is undetermined. The J call is doubtful: the DNA matches TRBJ2-7 better. The CDR3 spans 13 residues. Germline V gene lookup returns CDR1 SGHRS and CDR2 YFSETQ. DNA of the CDR3: TGCGCCAGCAGCCTGGGTAGTACCTACGAGCAGTACTTC. This codes for CASSLGSTYEQYF.

The chain carries TRBV5-8 and TRBJ2-3; D gene uncertain. The CDR3 has 15 amino acids. In germline, CDR1 is SGHTS, CDR2 YDEGEE. The V gene lost 0 bases and the J gene lost 4 bases, with 12 bases spanning the gap. CDR3 sequence reads: CASSLGGVSSDTQYF. The CDR3 region has the DNA TGTGCCAGCAGCTTGGGCGGAGTGAGTTCAGATACGCAGTATTTT.